This T cell receptor (beta chain) was captured in a study of a mutant IDH1 vaccine in newly diagnosed glioma. Clones were sequenced by immunoSEQ multiplex PCR, and TCRdb holds only the in-frame ones, with some missing. The data show 35,000 to 45,000 clones, with around 79% seen just once and around 5.8% held by the top ten. From germline, CDR1 is LGHNT and CDR2 FRNRAP. This CDR3 is built from 15 residues. V was trimmed by 1 base and J by 1 base, leaving 10 bases between them. Time point here: week 23, last vaccination. The investigators gave 300 ug of mutant IDH1 20-mer peptide in each vaccine dose, together with topical imiquimod. Turning to this clone: The antigen is unknown.

V is TRBV12-5 and J is TRBJ2-5, with D perhaps TRBD1 or TRBD2 (5 bases each). The TCR comes from a woman aged 40 to 55 with glioma. Some clones in this sample may be carry-over from other donors' samples. Sequencing was performed on PBMCs, taken from a glioma patient whose treatment included an IDH1 peptide vaccine. The CDR3 protein is CASGLGWGIQETQYF. Here the CDR3 DNA reads TGTGCTAGTGGTTTGGGGTGGGGGATCCAAGAGACCCAGTACTTC.